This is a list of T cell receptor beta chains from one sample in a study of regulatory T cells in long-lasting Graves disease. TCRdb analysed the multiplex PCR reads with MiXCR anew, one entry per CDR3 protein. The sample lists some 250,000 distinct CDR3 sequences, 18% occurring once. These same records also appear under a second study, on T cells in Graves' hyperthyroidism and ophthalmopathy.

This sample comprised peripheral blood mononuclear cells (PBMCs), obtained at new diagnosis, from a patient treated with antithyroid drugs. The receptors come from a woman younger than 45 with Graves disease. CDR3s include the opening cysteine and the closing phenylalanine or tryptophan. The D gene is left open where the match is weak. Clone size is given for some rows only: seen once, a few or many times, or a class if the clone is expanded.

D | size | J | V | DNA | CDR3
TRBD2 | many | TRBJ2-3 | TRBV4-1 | TGCGCCAGCAGCCAAGGAGGGACTAGAGGCACAGATACGCAGTATTTT | CASSQGGTRGTDTQYF
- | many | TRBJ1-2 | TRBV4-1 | TGCGCCAGCAGCCAAGAGTTACACTATGGCTACACCTTC | CASSQELHYGYTF
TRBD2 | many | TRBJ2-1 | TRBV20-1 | TGCAGTGCCAGGGGACTAGCGGGGGGATACTCCTACAATGAGCAGTTCTTC | CSARGLAGGYSYNEQFF
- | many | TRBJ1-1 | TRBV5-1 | TGTGCCAGCAGCTTCGGGACGGGTAACACTGAAGCTTTCTTT | CASSFGTGNTEAFF
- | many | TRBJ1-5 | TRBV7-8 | TGTGCCAGCAGCCGTGTTTCCGACCGGCCCCAGCATTTT | CASSRVSDRPQHF
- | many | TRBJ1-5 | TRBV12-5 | TGTGCTAGTGGTTTTATGAATCAGCCCCAGCATTTT | CASGFMNQPQHF
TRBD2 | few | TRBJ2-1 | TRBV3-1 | TGTGCCAGCAGCCAAGGGCGGGGGGGGGAAAATGAGCAGTTCTTC | CASSQGRGGENEQFF
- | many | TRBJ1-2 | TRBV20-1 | TGCAGCGGGGGACTACCTATTGGTGGCTACACCTTC | CSGGLPIGGYTF
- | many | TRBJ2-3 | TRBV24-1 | TGTGCCACCAGTGACTCCGTTGGAAATACGCAGTATTTT | CATSDSVGNTQYF
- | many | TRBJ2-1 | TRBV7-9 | TGTGCCAGCAGCTCTCCCTCAGGGGCTACCTACAATGGGCAGTTCTTC | CASSSPSGATYNGQFF
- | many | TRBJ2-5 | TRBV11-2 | TGTGCCAGCAGCCGGGGTTATAGTACCGAGACCCAGTACTTC | CASSRGYSTETQYF
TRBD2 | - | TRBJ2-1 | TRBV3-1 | TGTGCCAGCAGCCCGGGACTAGCGGGGGGGTACAATGAGCAGTTCTTC | CASSPGLAGGYNEQFF
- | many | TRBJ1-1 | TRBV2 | TGTGCCAGCAATTACAGTCTCACTGAAGCTTTCTTT | CASNYSLTEAFF
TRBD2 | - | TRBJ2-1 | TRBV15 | TGTGCCACCAGTTCAGGACTCATGGTCGGACTAGCGGCCTACAATGAGCAGTTCTTC | CATSSGLMVGLAAYNEQFF
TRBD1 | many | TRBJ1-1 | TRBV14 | TGTGCCAGCAGCCCGCTCCCGGGACAGGGGAACACTGAAGCTTTCTTT | CASSPLPGQGNTEAFF
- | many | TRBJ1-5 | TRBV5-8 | TGTGCCAGCAGCCGCGGAGACGGGACCCACAATCAGCCCCAGCATTTT | CASSRGDGTHNQPQHF
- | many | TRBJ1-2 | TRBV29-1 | TGCAGCGTTGCCGCAGGGTTGAACGGCTACACCTTC | CSVAAGLNGYTF
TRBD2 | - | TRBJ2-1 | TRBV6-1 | TGTGCCAGCAAAGGGACTAGCGGGGGGTATAATGAGCAGTTCTTC | CASKGTSGGYNEQFF
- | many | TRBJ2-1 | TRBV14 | TGTGCCAGCAGCCAAGTAGGCCTAGCGAGCAATGAGCAGTTCTTC | CASSQVGLASNEQFF
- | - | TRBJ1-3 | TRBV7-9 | TGTGCCAGCAGCTTAGGCGCACGCCAGTTAACTTCTGGAAACACCATATATTTT | CASSLGARQLTSGNTIYF
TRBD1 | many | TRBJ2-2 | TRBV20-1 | TGCAGTGCTGGGACAGGGGGAAGTAGCGGGGAGCTGTTTTTT | CSAGTGGSSGELFF
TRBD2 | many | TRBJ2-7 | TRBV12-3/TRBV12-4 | TGTGCCAGCAGTTTCTGGTTAGCGGGAGGCTTCTACGAGCAGTACTTC | CASSFWLAGGFYEQYF
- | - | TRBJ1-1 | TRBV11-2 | TGTGCCAGCAGCTTTTTATTGGGATCCATGGACACTGAAGCTTTCTTT | CASSFLLGSMDTEAFF
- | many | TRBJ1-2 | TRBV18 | TGTGCCAGCTCACCATCAAAGGGGTACCATGGCTACACCTTC | CASSPSKGYHGYTF
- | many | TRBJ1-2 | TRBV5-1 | TGCGCCAGCAGCACGGACAGTCATGGCTACACCTTC | CASSTDSHGYTF
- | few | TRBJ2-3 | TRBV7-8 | TGTGCCAGCAGCTTACGGCAGGATAGCACAGATACGCAGTATTTT | CASSLRQDSTDTQYF
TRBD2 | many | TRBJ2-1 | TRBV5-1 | TGCGCCAGCCACTTCCCCGGACTAGCGGGGGGGTCCTACAATGAGCAGTTCTTC | CASHFPGLAGGSYNEQFF
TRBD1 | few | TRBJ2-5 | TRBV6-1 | TGTGCCAGTTACAGGGGGCGCGTGGAGACCCAGTACTTC | CASYRGRVETQYF
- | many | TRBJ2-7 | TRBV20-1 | TGCAGTGCTCAACCCGGGCAGGGAGCCTCCTACGAGCAGTACTTC | CSAQPGQGASYEQYF
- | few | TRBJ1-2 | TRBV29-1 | TGCAGCGTGGGGGGGTATGGCTACACCTTC | CSVGGYGYTF
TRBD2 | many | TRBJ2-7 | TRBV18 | TGTGCCAGCTCACCAGTGAATAGCGGGGGGGCGGCCAACGAGCAGTACTTC | CASSPVNSGGAANEQYF
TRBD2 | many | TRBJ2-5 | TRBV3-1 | TGTGCCAGCAGCCAAGAAGTAGCGGGCCCTCACGAGACCCAGTACTTC | CASSQEVAGPHETQYF
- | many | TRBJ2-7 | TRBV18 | TGTGCCAGCTCACCACCCTTGTCCTTCGAGCAGTACTTC | CASSPPLSFEQYF
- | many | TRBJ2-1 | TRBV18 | TGTGCCAGCTCACCCTCAGGCGGGGCTTACAATGAGCAGTTCTTC | CASSPSGGAYNEQFF
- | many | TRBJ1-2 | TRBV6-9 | TGTGCCAGCAGTTCCCCGGGACAAGGCTACACCTTC | CASSSPGQGYTF
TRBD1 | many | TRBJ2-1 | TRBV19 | TGTGCCAGTAGTATGTGGGACAGGGGCGAACCACCCTACAATGAGCAGTTCTTC | CASSMWDRGEPPYNEQFF
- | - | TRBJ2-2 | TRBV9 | TGTGCCAGCAGCGTAGGAGGCATCTCCTTGGGGGGGGAGCTGTTTTTT | CASSVGGISLGGELFF
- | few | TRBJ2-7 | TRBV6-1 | TGTGCCAGCGGCCCGACCGATGTCACCTACGAGCAGTACTTC | CASGPTDVTYEQYF